This T cell receptor (beta chain) is drawn from a study of blood T cells in healthy people across ages. A J-beta primer mix and a sample-barcoded 5' primer were used in a second PCR of roughly 7 to 12 cycles. A single record per CDR3 protein comes from TCRdb applying MiXCR to the 5' RACE reads. The sample has over 1,500,000 distinct CDR3 sequences, approximately 50% seen once; the top ten hold 2.1%. The CDR3 spans 13 residues. Germline-derived CDR1 and CDR2 are SQVTM and ANQGSEA. The V gene lost 5 bases and the J gene lost 0 bases, with 11 bases spanning the gap. In its sample, this clonotype was seen a few times.

Sequencing used blood. This sequence originates from a woman in her forties in good health. V gene TRBV29-1 combines with J gene TRBJ2-7; D not certain. The chain's CDR3 is CSVNDGDSYEQYF. In nucleotides, the CDR3 is TGCAGCGTTAACGATGGGGACTCCTACGAGCAGTACTTC.